The rows below give T cell receptor beta chains drawn from one sample of a study of molecular identifiers for immune sequencing clone quantification. MiXCR, run by TCRdb on the PCR reads, gives a single entry per CDR3 protein. The sample records about 630,000 distinct CDR3 sequences, around 25% being singletons. Sequenced sample: naive CD8+ T cells from blood, with Jurkat cell RNA spiked in. These receptor sequences come from a human donor in good health. Some libraries in this study had Jurkat cell RNA spiked in. Both conserved end residues are part of each CDR3. D genes are given only for firm matches. The listing skips clone size in some rows; elsewhere it reads once, few, many or a size class.

abundance,d_gene,j_gene,v_gene,CDR3aa,CDR3nt
many,-,TRBJ1-2,TRBV4-1,CASSQVAAENYGYTF,TGCGCCAGCAGCCAAGTAGCCGCGGAGAACTATGGCTACACCTTC
-,TRBD2,TRBJ2-2,TRBV11-1,CASSAGTSGSVRVSGELFF,TGTGCCAGCAGCGCCGGGACTAGCGGGAGCGTGAGGGTGTCCGGGGAGCTGTTTTTT
-,TRBD2,TRBJ2-2,TRBV6-5,CASSYLAGPNTGELFF,TGTGCCAGCAGTTACTTAGCGGGGCCCAACACCGGGGAGCTGTTTTTT
-,-,TRBJ1-6,TRBV28,CASSFRGAQGSPLHF,TGTGCCAGCAGTTTTCGGGGGGCGCAGGGTTCACCCCTCCACTTT
-,TRBD1,TRBJ1-6,TRBV6-1,CASSEGTGPYNSPLHF,TGTGCCAGCAGTGAAGGGACAGGGCCCTATAATTCACCCCTCCACTTT
few,-,TRBJ1-2,TRBV5-1,CASSLEPSLSNYGYTF,TGCGCCAGCAGCTTGGAGCCCAGCCTTTCTAACTATGGCTACACCTTC
many,-,TRBJ2-3,TRBV21-1,CASSKVEHTDTQYF,TGTGCCAGCAGCAAAGTTGAACACACAGATACGCAGTATTTT
-,-,TRBJ1-3,TRBV2,CASSDSVGFSGNTIYF,TGTGCCAGCAGTGATAGTGTCGGCTTCTCTGGAAACACCATATATTTT
few,TRBD1,TRBJ1-5,TRBV18,CASSTSDRGNQPQHF,TGTGCCAGCTCGACCTCGGACAGGGGCAATCAGCCCCAGCATTTT
few,-,TRBJ2-2,TRBV7-9,CASSHRDGLNTGELFF,TGTGCCAGCAGCCACCGGGACGGCTTGAACACCGGGGAGCTGTTTTTT
few,TRBD2,TRBJ2-3,TRBV7-6,CASSQGTSGSSADTQYF,TGTGCCAGCAGCCAAGGGACTAGCGGGAGTTCAGCAGATACGCAGTATTTT
-,-,TRBJ2-7,TRBV4-3,CASSQEVGGASYEQYF,TGCGCCAGCAGCCAAGAGGTTGGCGGCGCGTCCTACGAGCAGTACTTC
-,TRBD1,TRBJ1-5,TRBV7-9,CASSQQGMGNQPQHF,TGTGCCAGCAGCCAACAGGGGATGGGCAATCAGCCCCAGCATTTT
-,-,TRBJ2-7,TRBV27,CASSYAAGYEQYF,TGTGCCAGCAGTTACGCCGCCGGGTACGAGCAGTACTTC
few,-,TRBJ2-2,TRBV20-1,CSARAGFPGELFF,TGCAGTGCCCGAGCAGGGTTTCCCGGGGAGCTGTTTTTT
few,-,TRBJ2-5,TRBV28,CASIKTGTINQETQYF,TGTGCCAGCATAAAAACCGGGACAATTAATCAAGAGACCCAGTACTTC
few,TRBD1,TRBJ2-7,TRBV4-1,CASSRVDRGSYEQYF,TGCGCCAGCAGCCGTGTGGACAGGGGATCCTACGAGCAGTACTTC
few,-,TRBJ1-5,TRBV7-9,CASSQSGTDFQPQHF,TGTGCCAGCAGCCAATCGGGGACGGACTTTCAGCCCCAGCATTTT
many,TRBD2,TRBJ2-7,TRBV7-2,CASSLDVREGYEQYF,TGTGCCAGCAGCTTAGATGTCAGGGAGGGCTACGAGCAGTACTTC
-,-,TRBJ2-7,TRBV6-6,CASSHEDHGVNF,TGTGCCAGCAGTCACGAGGACCACGGGGTCAACTTC
many,TRBD2,TRBJ2-3,TRBV5-4,CASRPQGLAGTPYF,TGTGCCAGCAGACCCCAGGGACTAGCCGGTACACCTTATTTT
many,-,TRBJ2-7,TRBV2,CASNRQGSYEQYF,TGTGCCAGCAATCGGCAGGGGTCCTACGAGCAGTACTTC
many,TRBD2,TRBJ2-3,TRBV4-1,CASSHQRGRTDTQYF,TGCGCCAGCAGCCACCAGCGGGGGCGCACAGATACGCAGTATTTT
many,-,TRBJ2-2,TRBV27,CASSSGAAAGELFF,TGTGCCAGCAGTTCCGGGGCTGCGGCCGGGGAGCTGTTTTTT
many,-,TRBJ1-1,TRBV2,CASSELTAHGTEAFF,TGTGCCAGCAGTGAATTGACCGCGCATGGAACTGAAGCTTTCTTT
-,TRBD1,TRBJ2-6,TRBV2,CASRWSGTAPSGANVLTF,TGTGCCAGCAGGTGGTCAGGGACAGCCCCTTCTGGGGCCAACGTCCTGACTTTC
few,-,TRBJ2-7,TRBV5-1,CASSLFFGYEQYF,TGCGCCAGCAGCTTGTTTTTTGGCTACGAGCAGTACTTC
-,-,TRBJ2-3,TRBV12-3/TRBV12-4,CASSPWGGTDTQYF,TGTGCCAGCAGCCCCTGGGGCGGCACAGATACGCAGTATTTT
-,-,TRBJ1-5,TRBV18,CASSPQGGQPQHF,TGTGCCAGCTCACCACAGGGAGGGCAGCCCCAGCATTTT
few,-,TRBJ1-6,TRBV27,CASSFEQNNSPLHF,TGTGCCAGCAGTTTTGAACAGAATAATTCACCCCTCCACTTT
-,-,TRBJ2-3,TRBV4-2,CASSLGEGGGWTDTQYF,TGTGCCAGCAGCCTAGGGGAAGGAGGAGGTTGGACAGATACGCAGTATTTT
few,-,TRBJ1-2,TRBV4-1,CASSQGGGFYGYTF,TGCGCCAGCAGCCAAGGAGGAGGATTTTATGGCTACACCTTC
-,TRBD2,TRBJ2-7,TRBV4-3,CASRQALVAGELAYEQYF,TGCGCCAGCCGCCAAGCTCTGGTAGCGGGGGAACTCGCCTACGAGCAGTACTTC
many,TRBD2,TRBJ2-7,TRBV20-1,CSAGTSGGYEQYF,TGCAGTGCTGGGACTAGCGGGGGCTACGAGCAGTACTTC